The rows below give T cell receptor beta chains drawn from one sample of a study of blood T cell repertoires in COVID-19. Repertoires were generated with immunoSEQ multiplex PCR, while TCRdb's copy carries only in-frame clones and drops some. The sample shows 75,000 to 95,000 clones, about 74% of them seen only once. Sequenced sample: peripheral blood. All receptors derive from a man between 65 and 80 years old with COVID-19, enrolled during active disease. The CDR3 runs from the conserved cysteine through the conserved F or W. Each record gives: V gene, clone size, D gene, J gene, CDR3 protein, CDR3 DNA. The D gene is left open where the match is weak. Part of the rows lack a size; the others show once, few, many or a class for expanded clones.

v_gene: TRBV12-3/TRBV12-4; abundance: .; d_gene: TRBD1; j_gene: TRBJ2-1; CDR3aa: CASSLKGAEQFF; CDR3nt: TGTGCCAGCAGTTTAAAGGGGGCTGAGCAGTTCTTC
v_gene: TRBV19; abundance: .; d_gene: .; j_gene: TRBJ1-1; CDR3aa: CASSPVMNTEAFF; CDR3nt: TGTGCCAGTAGTCCAGTCATGAACACTGAAGCTTTCTTT
v_gene: TRBV7-8; abundance: .; d_gene: .; j_gene: TRBJ2-7; CDR3aa: CASSLAVRTRFAEEQYF; CDR3nt: TGTGCCAGCAGCTTAGCGGTTCGAACACGTTTTGCCGAAGAGCAGTACTTC
v_gene: TRBV7-3; abundance: few; d_gene: TRBD2; j_gene: TRBJ2-2; CDR3aa: CASSLTTSGGELFF; CDR3nt: TGTGCCAGCAGCTTAACGACTAGCGGAGGAGAGCTGTTTTTT
v_gene: TRBV3-1/TRBV3-2; abundance: .; d_gene: .; j_gene: TRBJ2-7; CDR3aa: CASSQRHYEQYF; CDR3nt: TGTGCCAGCAGCCAGCGCCACTACGAGCAGTACTTC
v_gene: TRBV4-2; abundance: few; d_gene: .; j_gene: TRBJ1-2; CDR3aa: CASSQVGDRGYTF; CDR3nt: TGTGCCAGCAGCCAAGTCGGGGATCGAGGCTACACCTTC
v_gene: TRBV7-2; abundance: .; d_gene: .; j_gene: TRBJ1-5; CDR3aa: CASSSGYQPQHF; CDR3nt: TGTGCCAGCAGCTCAGGGTATCAGCCCCAGCATTTT
v_gene: TRBV4-1; abundance: .; d_gene: .; j_gene: TRBJ2-5; CDR3aa: CASSQSGVETQYF; CDR3nt: TGCGCCAGCAGCCAATCGGGGGTTGAGACCCAGTACTTC
v_gene: TRBV5-4; abundance: .; d_gene: .; j_gene: TRBJ2-3; CDR3aa: CASSSPVGSSTDTQYF; CDR3nt: TGTGCCAGCAGCTCACCGGTCGGTTCTAGCACAGATACGCAGTATTTT
v_gene: TRBV9; abundance: many; d_gene: .; j_gene: TRBJ2-5; CDR3aa: CASSFSGGETQYF; CDR3nt: TGTGCCAGCAGCTTTAGCGGAGGGGAGACCCAGTACTTC
v_gene: TRBV9; abundance: once; d_gene: TRBD2; j_gene: TRBJ2-3; CDR3aa: CASSVASGTTDTQYF; CDR3nt: TGTGCCAGCAGCGTAGCAAGCGGGACGACAGATACGCAGTATTTT
v_gene: TRBV27; abundance: .; d_gene: TRBD2; j_gene: TRBJ2-1; CDR3aa: CASSLSNTLASNEQFF; CDR3nt: TGTGCCAGCAGTTTATCGAATACACTAGCGAGTAATGAGCAGTTCTTC
v_gene: TRBV10-3; abundance: .; d_gene: TRBD2; j_gene: TRBJ2-7; CDR3aa: CATTTSGNNEQYF; CDR3nt: TGTGCCACGACGACTAGCGGGAATAACGAGCAGTACTTC
v_gene: TRBV19; abundance: .; d_gene: TRBD1; j_gene: TRBJ2-1; CDR3aa: CASRWTGMYNEQFF; CDR3nt: TGTGCCAGTAGGTGGACAGGGATGTACAATGAGCAGTTCTTC
v_gene: TRBV15; abundance: .; d_gene: .; j_gene: TRBJ1-1; CDR3aa: CATSRGPGNTEAFF; CDR3nt: TGTGCCACCAGCAGAGGTCCAGGGAACACTGAAGCTTTCTTT
v_gene: TRBV19; abundance: .; d_gene: TRBD1; j_gene: TRBJ1-2; CDR3aa: CASSATGRLDGYTF; CDR3nt: TGTGCCAGTAGTGCGACAGGGAGACTGGATGGCTACACCTTC
v_gene: TRBV6-2/TRBV6-3; abundance: .; d_gene: TRBD2; j_gene: TRBJ2-4; CDR3aa: CASSYSVRTSAVAKNIQYF; CDR3nt: TGTGCCAGCAGTTACTCGGTCCGGACTAGCGCGGTAGCCAAAAACATTCAGTACTTC
v_gene: TRBV6-5; abundance: few; d_gene: .; j_gene: TRBJ1-2; CDR3aa: CASSYSRGDSGYTF; CDR3nt: TGTGCCAGCAGTTACTCTCGCGGAGACAGTGGCTACACCTTC
v_gene: TRBV4-2; abundance: .; d_gene: .; j_gene: TRBJ2-7; CDR3aa: CASSQGAGDPLNEQYF; CDR3nt: TGTGCCAGCAGCCAAGGTGCGGGCGACCCCTTGAACGAGCAGTACTTC
v_gene: TRBV7-2; abundance: .; d_gene: TRBD1; j_gene: TRBJ2-3; CDR3aa: CASSLELRDRDTQYF; CDR3nt: TGTGCCAGCAGCTTGGAACTCCGGGACAGAGATACGCAGTATTTT
v_gene: TRBV2; abundance: .; d_gene: TRBD1; j_gene: TRBJ2-5; CDR3aa: CASRGGTGVKETQYF; CDR3nt: TGTGCCAGCAGGGGCGGGACAGGGGTAAAGGAGACCCAGTACTTC
v_gene: TRBV6-5; abundance: .; d_gene: TRBD1; j_gene: TRBJ1-1; CDR3aa: CASKYGTGNTEAFF; CDR3nt: TGTGCCAGCAAATACGGGACAGGGAACACTGAAGCTTTCTTT
v_gene: TRBV27; abundance: .; d_gene: TRBD2; j_gene: TRBJ2-2; CDR3aa: CASSLGGTSGRTGELFF; CDR3nt: TGTGCCAGCAGTTTAGGCGGGACTAGCGGGAGAACCGGGGAGCTGTTTTTT
v_gene: TRBV6-5; abundance: .; d_gene: TRBD2; j_gene: TRBJ2-1; CDR3aa: CASEELAGVREQFF; CDR3nt: TGTGCCAGCGAGGAATTAGCGGGAGTTCGTGAGCAGTTCTTC
v_gene: TRBV21-1; abundance: .; d_gene: .; j_gene: TRBJ2-7; CDR3aa: CASSKESSGRAISYEQYF; CDR3nt: TGTGCCAGCAGCAAAGAATCTAGCGGGAGGGCCATCTCCTACGAGCAGTACTTC
v_gene: TRBV24-1; abundance: .; d_gene: .; j_gene: TRBJ2-1; CDR3aa: CATSDPTGGIVNEQFF; CDR3nt: TGTGCCACCAGTGATCCAACGGGGGGCATCGTGAATGAGCAGTTCTTC
v_gene: TRBV28; abundance: .; d_gene: TRBD1; j_gene: TRBJ2-7; CDR3aa: CASSLPGQGARDEQYF; CDR3nt: TGTGCCAGCAGTCTCCCGGGACAGGGGGCTCGTGACGAGCAGTACTTC
v_gene: TRBV5-4; abundance: .; d_gene: TRBD1; j_gene: TRBJ1-2; CDR3aa: CASSLRQGAGGYTF; CDR3nt: TGTGCCAGCAGCTTAAGACAGGGGGCGGGTGGCTACACCTTC
v_gene: TRBV7-2; abundance: .; d_gene: TRBD1; j_gene: TRBJ1-2; CDR3aa: CASSTTGYTGYTF; CDR3nt: TGTGCCAGCAGCACGACAGGGTATACTGGCTACACCTTC
v_gene: TRBV6-1; abundance: few; d_gene: .; j_gene: TRBJ1-5; CDR3aa: CASSEQGNQPQHF; CDR3nt: TGTGCCAGCAGTGAACAGGGCAATCAGCCCCAGCATTTT
v_gene: TRBV2; abundance: few; d_gene: TRBD2; j_gene: TRBJ2-7; CDR3aa: CASTSSGTSGSLRYF; CDR3nt: TGTGCCAGCACCTCCTCCGGGACTAGCGGGTCCCTGAGGTACTTC
v_gene: TRBV19; abundance: .; d_gene: TRBD1; j_gene: TRBJ2-7; CDR3aa: CASSVGGQALYEQYF; CDR3nt: TGTGCCAGTAGTGTAGGGGGACAGGCACTGTACGAGCAGTACTTC
v_gene: TRBV7-7; abundance: .; d_gene: TRBD2; j_gene: TRBJ2-2; CDR3aa: CASRSGTSGSTGELFF; CDR3nt: TGTGCTAGCAGGTCCGGGACTAGCGGGAGCACCGGGGAGCTGTTTTTT
v_gene: TRBV28; abundance: .; d_gene: .; j_gene: TRBJ2-3; CDR3aa: CASSPTVGAATDTQYF; CDR3nt: TGTGCCAGCAGCCCAACGGTGGGGGCTGCTACAGATACGCAGTATTTT
v_gene: TRBV5-5; abundance: many; d_gene: .; j_gene: TRBJ2-7; CDR3aa: CASSLRGLTPYEQYF; CDR3nt: TGTGCCAGCAGCTTGAGGGGACTCACTCCCTACGAGCAGTACTTC
v_gene: TRBV3-1/TRBV3-2; abundance: .; d_gene: .; j_gene: TRBJ2-1; CDR3aa: CASSQERRVSSYNEQFF; CDR3nt: TGTGCCAGCAGCCAAGAGAGGCGGGTCAGCTCCTACAATGAGCAGTTCTTC
v_gene: TRBV7-8; abundance: .; d_gene: .; j_gene: TRBJ2-7; CDR3aa: CASSAPPSGQYF; CDR3nt: TGTGCCAGCAGCGCGCCACCAAGCGGACAGTACTTC
v_gene: TRBV18; abundance: .; d_gene: TRBD1; j_gene: TRBJ2-1; CDR3aa: CASSHGTGLNNEQFF; CDR3nt: TGTGCCAGCTCACACGGGACAGGGCTTAACAATGAGCAGTTCTTC
v_gene: TRBV6-5; abundance: .; d_gene: .; j_gene: TRBJ1-1; CDR3aa: CASSYPGQNTEAFF; CDR3nt: TGTGCCAGCAGTTACCCGGGACAAAACACTGAAGCTTTCTTT
v_gene: TRBV7-2; abundance: .; d_gene: TRBD2; j_gene: TRBJ2-7; CDR3aa: CASSTPSGKSYEQYF; CDR3nt: TGTGCCAGCAGCACCCCTAGCGGGAAATCCTACGAGCAGTACTTC
v_gene: TRBV19; abundance: .; d_gene: TRBD2; j_gene: TRBJ2-1; CDR3aa: CASSIVFTSGSDEQFF; CDR3nt: TGTGCCAGTAGTATAGTTTTTACTAGCGGGAGCGATGAGCAGTTCTTC
v_gene: TRBV2; abundance: .; d_gene: .; j_gene: TRBJ2-1; CDR3aa: CASSDAANEQFF; CDR3nt: TGTGCCAGCAGTGACGCAGCGAATGAGCAGTTCTTC